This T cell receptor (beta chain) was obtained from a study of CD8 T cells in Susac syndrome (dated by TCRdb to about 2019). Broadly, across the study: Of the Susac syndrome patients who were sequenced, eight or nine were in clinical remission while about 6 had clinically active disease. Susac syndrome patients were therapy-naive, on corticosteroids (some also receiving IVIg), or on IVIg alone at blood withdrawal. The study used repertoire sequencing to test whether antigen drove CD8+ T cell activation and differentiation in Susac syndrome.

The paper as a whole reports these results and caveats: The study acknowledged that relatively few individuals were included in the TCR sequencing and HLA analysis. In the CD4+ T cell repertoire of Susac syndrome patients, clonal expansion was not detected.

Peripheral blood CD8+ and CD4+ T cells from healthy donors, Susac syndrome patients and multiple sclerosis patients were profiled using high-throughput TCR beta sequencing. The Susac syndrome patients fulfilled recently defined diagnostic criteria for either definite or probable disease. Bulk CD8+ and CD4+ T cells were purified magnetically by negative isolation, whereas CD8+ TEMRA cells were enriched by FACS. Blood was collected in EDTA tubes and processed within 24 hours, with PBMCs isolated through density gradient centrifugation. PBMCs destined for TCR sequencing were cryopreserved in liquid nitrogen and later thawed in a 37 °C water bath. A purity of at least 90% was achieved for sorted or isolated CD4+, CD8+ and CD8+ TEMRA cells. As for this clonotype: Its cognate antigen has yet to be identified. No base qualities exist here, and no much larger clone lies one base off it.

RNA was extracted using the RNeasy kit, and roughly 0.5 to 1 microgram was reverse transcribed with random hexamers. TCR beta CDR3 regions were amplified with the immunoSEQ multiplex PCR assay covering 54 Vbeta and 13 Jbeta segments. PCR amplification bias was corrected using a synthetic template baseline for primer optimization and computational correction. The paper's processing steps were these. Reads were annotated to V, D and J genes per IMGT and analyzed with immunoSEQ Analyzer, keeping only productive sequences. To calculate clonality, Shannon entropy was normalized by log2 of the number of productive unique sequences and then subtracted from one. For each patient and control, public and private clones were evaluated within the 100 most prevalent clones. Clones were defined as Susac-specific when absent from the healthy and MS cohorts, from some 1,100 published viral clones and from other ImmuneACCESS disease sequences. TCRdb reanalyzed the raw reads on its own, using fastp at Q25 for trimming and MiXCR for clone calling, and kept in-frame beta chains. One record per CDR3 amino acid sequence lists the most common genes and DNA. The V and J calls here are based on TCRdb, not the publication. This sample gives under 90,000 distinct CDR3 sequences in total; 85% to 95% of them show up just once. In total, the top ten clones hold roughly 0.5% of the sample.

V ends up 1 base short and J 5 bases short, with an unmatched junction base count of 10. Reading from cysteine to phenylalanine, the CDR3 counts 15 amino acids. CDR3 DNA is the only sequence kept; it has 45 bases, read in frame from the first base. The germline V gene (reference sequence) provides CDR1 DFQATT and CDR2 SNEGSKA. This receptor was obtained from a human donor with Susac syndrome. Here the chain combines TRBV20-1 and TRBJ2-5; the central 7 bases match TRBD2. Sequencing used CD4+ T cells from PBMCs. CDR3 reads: CSARVSRGERETQYF. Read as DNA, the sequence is TGCAGTGCTAGAGTGTCCCGGGGGGAACGGGAGACCCAGTACTTC.